The T cell receptor beta chain under discussion was sequenced for a study of blood T cells in healthy people across ages. Trimming removed 3 bases from V and 9 bases from J; junction bases left unmatched: 5. CDR1 is SGHAT, CDR2 FQNNGV, per germline. The CDR3 covers 14 residues. The use of a sample-barcoded 5' primer and a J-beta primer mix characterized a second PCR of roughly 7 to 11 cycles. TCRdb itself ran the 5' RACE reads through MiXCR, one entry per CDR3 protein. The table records roughly 1.5 million distinct CDR3 sequences, about 45% of them present only once. J is TRBJ2-3 and V is TRBV11-2, with 11 bases aligning to TRBD2. Sequencing was carried out using blood. The TCR comes from a woman aged 18-35 years in good health. CDR3: CASSFGLAGRTQYF. The CDR3, as DNA: TGTGCCAGCAGCTTCGGACTAGCGGGTAGGACGCAGTATTTT. Full variable domain (missing parts from reference TRBV11-2 and TRBJ2-3): EAGVAQSPRYKIIEKRQSVAFWCNPISGHATLYWYQQILGQGPKLLIQFQNNGVVDDSQLPKDRFSAERLKGVDSTLKIQPAKLEDSAVYLCASSFGLAGRTQYFGPGTRLTVL.